A single sample gave rise to the 4 T cell receptor beta chains below, sequenced in a study of identical twins. TCRdb used MiXCR to reprocess the 5' RACE reads, holding one entry per CDR3 protein. The sample records approximately 530,000 distinct CDR3 sequences, about a fifth being singletons. The same sample was also used in a study of yellow fever vaccine responses in identical twins.

The source material was CD4+ T cells sorted from blood. These receptors all come from a woman between 18 and 29 years old in good health.

This clonotype was counted only a few times. The V call is TRBV20-1, the J call TRBJ1-5; no clear D gene. The V end lost 1 base, the J end lost 3 bases, and 16 bases lay between the germline ends. The CDR3 is 16 amino acids. CDR1 and CDR2 from the germline V gene are DFQATT and SNEGSKA (reference sequence). In DNA form, the CDR3 reads TGCAGTGCTAGAGTGGTATTGTTGTCGGACAATCAGCCCCAGCATTTT. Amino acids: CSARVVLLSDNQPQHF.

This rearrangement joins TRBV11-2 to TRBJ1-1; D unclear. The V end was cut by 2 bases, the J end by 4 bases, with 17 bases between. The CDR3 length is 16 residues. In germline, CDR1 is SGHAT, CDR2 FQNNGV. The CDR3 nucleotides read TGTGCCAGCAGCTTATCAGTTAGCTCAGAAGCCACTGAAGCTTTCTTT. This translates into CASSLSVSSEATEAFF.

This clonotype was seen only a few times. A much larger clone sits a single nucleotide away, making a read error possible. The chain joins TRBV15 to TRBJ1-1, with D possibly matching TRBD1 (6 bases). Germline V gene data show CDR1 as LNHNV and CDR2 as YYDKDF (reference sequence). Trimming stripped 5 bases from V and 0 bases from J, with 7 bases between. The CDR3 is 13 amino acids. Written as DNA, the CDR3 is TGTGCCACCAGCCAGGGGATGAACACTGAAGCTTTCTTT. The encoded protein is CATSQGMNTEAFF.

This clonotype was seen a handful of times. The gene calls are TRBV20-1 and TRBJ1-5, with unresolved D. The CDR3 consists of 13 residues. Trimming took 5 bases from V and 6 from J, leaving 14 bases between them. The germline CDR1 and CDR2 sequences are DFQATT and SNEGSKA (reference sequence). CDR3 sequence (DNA): TGCAGTGCTGAGGGAGGGAAGGGTCAGCCCCAGCATTTT. Its protein product is CSAEGGKGQPQHF.